This TCR beta chain comes out of a study of T cells after yellow fever vaccination. TCRdb redid the calling of the 5' RACE reads with MiXCR, one entry per CDR3 protein. The sample includes roughly 32,000 distinct CDR3 sequences, about 10% of them seen just once. This CDR3 contains 13 residues. Germline V gene sequence: CDR1 SEHNR, CDR2 FQNEAQ (reference sequence). Germline trimming cut 11 bases from V and 2 bases from J; bases unmatched to any gene: 7. This clonotype was seen repeatedly, ten times or more. Material: PBMCs, either bulk or a sorted T-cell subset (CD4+, CD8+, memory, or dextramer-sorted; not recorded which), obtained less than 16 days after the first yellow fever vaccination. The source of this sequence is a man younger than 35 who received the YFV17D yellow fever vaccine. The chain carries TRBV7-9 and TRBJ2-3; 7 nucleotides agree with TRBD1. The CDR3 loop reads CAGLRGPTDTQYF. In DNA, the CDR3 is TGTGCCGGGCTGAGGGGGCCCACAGATACGCAGTATTTT.